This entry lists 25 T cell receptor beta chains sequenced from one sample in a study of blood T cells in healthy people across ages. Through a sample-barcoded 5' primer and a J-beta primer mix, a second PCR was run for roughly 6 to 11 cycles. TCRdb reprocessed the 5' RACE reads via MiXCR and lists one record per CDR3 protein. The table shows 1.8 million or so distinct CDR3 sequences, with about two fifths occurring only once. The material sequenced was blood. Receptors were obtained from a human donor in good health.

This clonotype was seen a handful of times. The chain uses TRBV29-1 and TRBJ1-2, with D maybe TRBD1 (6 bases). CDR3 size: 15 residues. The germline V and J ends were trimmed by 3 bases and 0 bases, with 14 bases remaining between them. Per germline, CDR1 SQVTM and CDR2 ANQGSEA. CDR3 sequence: CSVDPIQGTNYGYTF. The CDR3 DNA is TGCAGCGTTGATCCCATCCAGGGGACTAACTATGGCTACACCTTC.

The DNA for the CDR3 is TGCGCCAGCAGCTTTTCCCTGGGAGGGGGAGAGACCCAGTACTTC. Translation gives CASSFSLGGGETQYF. The J gene is TRBJ2-5, the V gene TRBV5-1; a weak D match, TRBD2 (7 bases). In germline, CDR1 is SGHRS, CDR2 YFSETQ. The CDR3 contains 15 residues. V gave up 2 bases and J gave up 4 bases, with 15 bases separating them.

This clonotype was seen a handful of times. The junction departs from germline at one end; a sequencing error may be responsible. CDR3 residues: CAGSSGGRERIEQYF. Written as DNA, the CDR3 is TGTGCCGGCAGTTCAGGAGGGAGGGAAAGGATCGAGCAGTACTTC. The J gene is TRBJ2-7, the V gene TRBV28; 7 bases align to TRBD2. CDR1 and CDR2 (germline): MDHEN, SYDVKM. The CDR3 runs to 15 residues.

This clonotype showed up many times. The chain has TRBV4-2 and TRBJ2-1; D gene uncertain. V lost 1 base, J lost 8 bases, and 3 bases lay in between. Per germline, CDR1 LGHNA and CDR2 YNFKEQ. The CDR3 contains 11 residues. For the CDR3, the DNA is TGTGCCAGCAGCCAAGTGCATGAGCAGTTCTTC. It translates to CASSQVHEQFF.

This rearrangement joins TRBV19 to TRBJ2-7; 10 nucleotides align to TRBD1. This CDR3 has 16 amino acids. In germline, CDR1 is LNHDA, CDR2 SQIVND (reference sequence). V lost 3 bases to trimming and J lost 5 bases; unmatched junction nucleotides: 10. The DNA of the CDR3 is TGTGCCAGTAGTATTATTGGGGGACAGGGGACAAACGAGCAGTACTTC. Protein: CASSIIGGQGTNEQYF.

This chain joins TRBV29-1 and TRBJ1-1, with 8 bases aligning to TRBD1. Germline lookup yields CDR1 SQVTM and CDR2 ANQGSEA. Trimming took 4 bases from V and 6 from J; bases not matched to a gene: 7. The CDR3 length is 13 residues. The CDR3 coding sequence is TGCAGCGTTGCGGCCAGGGGGCTGTCTGAAGCTTTCTTT. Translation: CSVAARGLSEAFF.

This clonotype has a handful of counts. The CDR3 bases are TGTGCCAGCAGCCCCCGAGGTGACCGAAATACAGATACGCAGTATTTT. Protein product: CASSPRGDRNTDTQYF. This sequence joins TRBV9 and TRBJ2-3, with D hard to call. Trimming took off 4 bases at V and 3 bases at J, with 18 bases between the two ends. The CDR3 has 16 residues. Germline V gene data show CDR1 as SGDLS and CDR2 as YYNGEE. Variable domain in full (rest from reference TRBV9 and TRBJ2-3): DSGVTQTPKHLITATGQRVTLRCSPRSGDLSVYWYQQSLDQGLQFLIQYYNGEERAKGNILERFSAQQFPDLHSELNLSSLELGDSALYFCASSPRGDRNTDTQYFGPGTRLTVL.

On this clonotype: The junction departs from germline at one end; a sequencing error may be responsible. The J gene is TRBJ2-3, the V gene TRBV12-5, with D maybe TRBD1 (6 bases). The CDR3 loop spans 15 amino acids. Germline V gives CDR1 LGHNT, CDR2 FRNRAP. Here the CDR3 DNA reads TGTGCTAGTGGTTCGGGGACATACAGCACAGATACACAGTATTTT. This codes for CASGSGTYSTDTQYF.

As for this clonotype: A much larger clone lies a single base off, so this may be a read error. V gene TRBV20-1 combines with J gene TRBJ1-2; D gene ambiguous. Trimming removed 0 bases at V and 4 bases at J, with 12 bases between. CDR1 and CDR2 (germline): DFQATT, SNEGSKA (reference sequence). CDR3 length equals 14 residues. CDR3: CSARELTVPYGYTF. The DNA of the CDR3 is TGCAGTGCTAGAGAGTTAACAGTGCCCTATGGCTACACCTTC.

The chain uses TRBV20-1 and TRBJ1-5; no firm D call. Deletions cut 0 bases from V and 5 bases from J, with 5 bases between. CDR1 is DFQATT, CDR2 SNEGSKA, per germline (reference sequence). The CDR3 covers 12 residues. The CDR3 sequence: CSARDPYQPQHF. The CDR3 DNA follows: TGCAGTGCTAGAGATCCCTATCAGCCCCAGCATTTT.

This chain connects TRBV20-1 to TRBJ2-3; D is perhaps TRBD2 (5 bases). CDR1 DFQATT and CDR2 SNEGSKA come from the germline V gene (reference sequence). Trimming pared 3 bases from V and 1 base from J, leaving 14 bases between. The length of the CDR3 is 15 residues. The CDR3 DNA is TGCAGTGCTAGTTGGACTCCTCGGGGCACAGATACGCAGTATTTT. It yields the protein CSASWTPRGTDTQYF.

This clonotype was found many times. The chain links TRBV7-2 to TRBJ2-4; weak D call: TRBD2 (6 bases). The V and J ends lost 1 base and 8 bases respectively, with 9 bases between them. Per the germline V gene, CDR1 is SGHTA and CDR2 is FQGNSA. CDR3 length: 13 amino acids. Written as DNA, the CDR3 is TGTGCCAGCAGCTTAGGGCCGGGGGACATTCAGTACTTC. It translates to CASSLGPGDIQYF.

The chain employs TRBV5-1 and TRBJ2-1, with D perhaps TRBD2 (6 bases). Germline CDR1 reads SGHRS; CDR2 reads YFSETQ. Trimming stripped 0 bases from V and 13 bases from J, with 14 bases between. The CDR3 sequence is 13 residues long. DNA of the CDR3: TGCGCCAGCAGCTTGGGGGACTCCCGGACACAGTTCTTC. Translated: CASSLGDSRTQFF. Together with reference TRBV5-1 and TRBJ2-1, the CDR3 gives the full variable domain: KAGVTQTPRYLIKTRGQQVTLSCSPISGHRSVSWYQQTPGQGLQFLFEYFSETQRNKGNFPGRFSGRQFSNSRSEMNVSTLELGDSALYLCASSLGDSRTQFFGPGTRLTVL.

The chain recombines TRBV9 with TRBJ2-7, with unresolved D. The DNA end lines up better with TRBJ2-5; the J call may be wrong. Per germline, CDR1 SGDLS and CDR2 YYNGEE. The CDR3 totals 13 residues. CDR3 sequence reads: CASSETITETQYF. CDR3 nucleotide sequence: TGTGCCAGCAGCGAAACGATCACGGAGACCCAGTACTTC.

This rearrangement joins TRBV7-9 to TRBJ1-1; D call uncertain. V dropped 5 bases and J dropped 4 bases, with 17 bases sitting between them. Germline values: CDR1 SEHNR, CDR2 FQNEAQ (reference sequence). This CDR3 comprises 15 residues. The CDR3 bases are TGTGCCAGCAGCCGAGACCGGAGTGGCAGCACTGAAGCTTTCTTT. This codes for CASSRDRSGSTEAFF.

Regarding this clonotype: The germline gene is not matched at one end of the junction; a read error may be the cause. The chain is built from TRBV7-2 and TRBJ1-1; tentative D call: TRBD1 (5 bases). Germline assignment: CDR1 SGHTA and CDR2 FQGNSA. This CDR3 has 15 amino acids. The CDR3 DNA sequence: TGTGCTAGCAGCTTAGATGAGGGGCTGAACACTGAAGCTTTCTTT. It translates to CASSLDEGLNTEAFF.

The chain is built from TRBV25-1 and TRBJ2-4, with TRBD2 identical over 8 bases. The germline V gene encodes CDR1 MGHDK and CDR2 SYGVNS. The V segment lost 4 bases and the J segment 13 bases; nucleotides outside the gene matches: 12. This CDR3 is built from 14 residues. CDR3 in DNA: TGTGCCAGCAGTGGAGGGACTAGAAGGAATGAGCAGTACTTC. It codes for CASSGGTRRNEQYF.

Here the CDR3 reads CASSQAFGTGDDTF. The CDR3 coding sequence is TGCGCCAGCAGCCAGGCGTTTGGGACAGGGGATGACACCTTC. The rearrangement uses TRBV4-1 and TRBJ1-2, with 10 bases that match TRBD1. The trim removed 3 bases at V and 12 bases at J, leaving 10 bases unmatched. The CDR3 contains 14 residues. Germline loops: CDR1 MGHRA, CDR2 YSYEKL.

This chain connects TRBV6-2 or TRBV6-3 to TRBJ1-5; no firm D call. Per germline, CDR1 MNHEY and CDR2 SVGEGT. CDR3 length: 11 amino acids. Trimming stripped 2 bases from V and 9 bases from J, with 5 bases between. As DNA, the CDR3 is TGTGCCAGCAGTTACGAGGGGCCCCAGCATTTT. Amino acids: CASSYEGPQHF.

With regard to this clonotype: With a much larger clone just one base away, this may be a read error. The CDR3 region is CAIGGNRGDTQYF. CDR3 sequence (DNA): TGTGCCATCGGGGGGAACAGGGGAGATACGCAGTATTTT. This chain connects TRBV10-3 to TRBJ2-3, with D perhaps TRBD1 (7 bases). The CDR3 has 13 amino acids. V lost 8 bases and J lost 5, with 14 bases in between. The germline V gene has CDR1 ENHRY and CDR2 SYGVKD.

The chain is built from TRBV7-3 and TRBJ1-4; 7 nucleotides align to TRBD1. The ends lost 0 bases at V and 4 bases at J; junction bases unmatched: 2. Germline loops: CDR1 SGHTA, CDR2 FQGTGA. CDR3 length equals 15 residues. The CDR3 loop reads CASSLTGQSNEKLFF. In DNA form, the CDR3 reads TGTGCCAGCAGCTTAACGGGACAGAGTAATGAAAAACTGTTTTTT.

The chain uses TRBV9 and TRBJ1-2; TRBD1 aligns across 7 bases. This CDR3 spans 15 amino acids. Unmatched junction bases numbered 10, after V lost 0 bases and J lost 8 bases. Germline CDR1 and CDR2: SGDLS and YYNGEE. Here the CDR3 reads CASSVGGGGSQGYTF. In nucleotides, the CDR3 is TGTGCCAGCAGCGTAGGAGGGGGCGGCAGCCAGGGCTACACCTTC. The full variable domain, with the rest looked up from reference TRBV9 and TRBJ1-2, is DSGVTQTPKHLITATGQRVTLRCSPRSGDLSVYWYQQSLDQGLQFLIQYYNGEERAKGNILERFSAQQFPDLHSELNLSSLELGDSALYFCASSVGGGGSQGYTFGSGTRLTVV.

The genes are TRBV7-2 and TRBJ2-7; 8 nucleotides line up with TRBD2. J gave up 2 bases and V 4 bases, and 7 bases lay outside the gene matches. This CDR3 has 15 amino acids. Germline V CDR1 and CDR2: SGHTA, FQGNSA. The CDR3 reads CASSSSWGLAYEQYF. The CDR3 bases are TGTGCCAGCAGCTCGTCTTGGGGACTAGCCTACGAGCAGTACTTC.

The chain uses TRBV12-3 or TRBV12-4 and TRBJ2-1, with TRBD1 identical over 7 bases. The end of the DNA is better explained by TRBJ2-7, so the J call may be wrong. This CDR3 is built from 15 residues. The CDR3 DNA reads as TGTGCCAGCAGTCCAAGGGCAGGGGGATTGGGTGAGCAGTACTTC. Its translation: CASSPRAGGLGEQYF.

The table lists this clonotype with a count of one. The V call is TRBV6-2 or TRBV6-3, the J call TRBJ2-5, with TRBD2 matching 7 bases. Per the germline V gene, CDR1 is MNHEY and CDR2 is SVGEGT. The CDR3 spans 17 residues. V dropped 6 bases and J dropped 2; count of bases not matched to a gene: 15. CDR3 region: CASSPSGRGTAQETQYF. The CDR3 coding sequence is TGTGCCAGCAGCCCATCGGGGCGGGGGACCGCACAAGAGACCCAGTACTTC.